Below are 9 T cell receptor beta chains sequenced from a single sample in a study of radiation and T cells in renal cell carcinoma. Documented time point: blood 4 weeks post-SBRT, at nephrectomy. Treatment denoted: 15 Gy SBRT to primary tumor, nephrectomy 4 weeks later. Data came from immunoSEQ multiplex PCR; TCRdb stores just in-frame clones and leaves some out. The table records tens of thousands of clones, less than 90% of them present only once. Here the sequenced sample was blood, taken from a patient whose treatment included radiotherapy and nephrectomy. The receptors were sampled from a woman in her fifties or sixties with renal cell carcinoma.

The chain combines TRBV6-1 with TRBJ1-1, with 7 bases aligning to TRBD1. Trimming removed 6 bases from V and 4 bases from J; junction bases left unmatched: 8. The CDR3 spans 14 residues. CDR1 and CDR2 from the germline V gene are MNHNS and SASEGT. CDR3 in amino acids: CASSQTGSFTEAFF. Written as DNA, the CDR3 is TGTGCCAGCAGCCAGACAGGGAGTTTCACTGAAGCTTTCTTT.

This clone was seen a handful of times. The rearrangement uses TRBV7-9 and TRBJ1-4, with unresolved D. CDR1 and CDR2 from the germline V gene are SEHNR and FQNEAQ (reference sequence). This CDR3 is built from 14 residues. V shed 5 bases and J shed 6 bases, with 13 bases lying between them. As DNA, the CDR3 is TGTGCCAGCAGCGCCCCCGGAGCAGATGAAAAACTGTTTTTT. The encoded protein is CASSAPGADEKLFF.

This clone appeared a few times. The chain uses TRBV10-1 and TRBJ1-6; D remains unclear. The CDR3 extends over 13 amino acids. Germline-derived CDR1 and CDR2 are WNHNN and SYGVQD (reference sequence). Trimming pared 4 bases from V and 7 bases from J, leaving 8 bases between. As DNA, the CDR3 is TGCGCCAGCAGTGGGACGGTCAATTCACCCCTCCACTTT. It translates to CASSGTVNSPLHF.

The CDR3: CASSPDGPFNYGYTF. CDR3 DNA sequence: TGTGCCAGCAGCCCGGACGGTCCCTTTAACTATGGCTACACCTTC. The V call is TRBV7-9, the J call TRBJ1-2; D uncertain. The V and J ends lost 5 bases and 1 base respectively, with 14 bases between them. Germline CDR1 reads SEHNR; CDR2 reads FQNEAQ (reference sequence). The length of the CDR3 is 15 residues.

V usage is TRBV7-2 and J usage is TRBJ1-1, with D maybe TRBD1 (6 bases). The CDR3 spans 17 residues. Between the trimmed V and J ends, which lost 2 bases and 1 base, there was a span of 17 bases. Germline CDR1 and CDR2: SGHTA and FQGNSA. The CDR3 sequence: CASSLSLTGPPNTEAFF. The DNA for the CDR3 is TGTGCCAGCAGCTTATCCCTGACAGGTCCACCGAACACTGAAGCTTTCTTT.

The chain employs TRBV6-4 and TRBJ2-3; the D gene is possibly TRBD2 (6 bases). The CDR3 has 13 residues. Trimming removed 0 bases at V and 9 bases at J, with 10 bases between. Germline-derived CDR1 and CDR2 are MRHNA and SNTAGT. The CDR3 is CASSDSAGRTQYF. For the CDR3, the DNA is TGTGCCAGCAGTGACTCGGCGGGACGCACGCAGTATTTT.

This chain uses TRBV5-1 with TRBJ1-2; TRBD1 agrees at 7 bases. Trimming at V came to 1 base and at J to 3 bases, leaving 3 bases not matched to a gene. In germline, CDR1 is SGHRS, CDR2 YFSETQ. This CDR3 has 14 residues. The DNA of the CDR3 is TGCGCCAGCAGCTTGTCCACAGGGGACTATGGCTACACCTTC. This gives the protein CASSLSTGDYGYTF. Together with reference TRBV5-1 and TRBJ1-2, the CDR3 gives the full variable domain: KAGVTQTPRYLIKTRGQQVTLSCSPISGHRSVSWYQQTPGQGLQFLFEYFSETQRNKGNFPGRFSGRQFSNSRSEMNVSTLELGDSALYLCASSLSTGDYGYTFGSGTRLTVV.

V and J are TRBV28 and TRBJ2-3, with D uncertain. The V and J ends lost 6 bases and 0 bases respectively, with 13 bases between them. Germline CDR1 reads MDHEN; CDR2 reads SYDVKM. This CDR3 is built from 15 residues. The CDR3 DNA follows: TGTGCCAGCAGCTCTAGACGGACGAGCACAGATACGCAGTATTTT. Its translation is CASSSRRTSTDTQYF.

CDR3 in amino acids: CASTLSGAVSTDTQYF. The CDR3 DNA reads TGTGCCAGTACTCTCAGTGGGGCAGTTAGCACAGATACGCAGTATTTT. This chain joins TRBV19 and TRBJ2-3, with D perhaps matching TRBD1 (5 bases). Trimming removed 7 bases from V and 0 bases from J, with 17 bases in between. Per the germline V gene, CDR1 is LNHDA and CDR2 is SQIVND (reference sequence). The CDR3 is 16 residues long.